The present T cell receptor (beta chain) was sequenced within a study of OX40 agonist ivuxolimab in advanced cancers. Study-wide points: Mean expanded clone counts were higher in CD8+ than CD4+ T cells.

Autoimmune disease history or systemic immunosuppression led to patient exclusion. Only in-frame clones appear in the TCRdb table, and some are missing; sequencing was by immunoSEQ multiplex PCR. The sample consists of tens of thousands of clones, about 89% of them appearing once. V trimming: 6 bases; J trimming: 4 bases; junction bases outside the gene matches: 10. Germline CDR1 is KGHSH and CDR2 is LQKENI. The CDR3 runs to 16 residues. This clone was counted between two and nine times. Its cognate antigen is unknown. The chain joins TRBV18 to TRBJ2-3; 10 nucleotides match TRBD2. The specimen was CD4+ or CD8+ T cells sorted from blood, collected in a trial of the OX40 agonist ivuxolimab. The sequence was collected from an adult with an advanced solid tumor such as melanoma, head and neck, liver or kidney cancer. The CDR3 loop is CASSYTLAGAADTQYF. CDR3 sequence (DNA): TGTGCCAGCTCCTACACCCTAGCGGGAGCAGCAGATACGCAGTATTTT.